This section outlines one TCR beta chain sequence together with its context. Its antigen is undetermined. This table comes from immunoSEQ multiplex PCR, and its TCRdb copy is limited to in-frame clones, with some not included. The table shows 150,000 to 200,000 clones, with about 85% occurring only once. This specimen comes from a study of lymphopenia after photon versus proton radiotherapy. Trimming removed 3 bases at V and 1 base at J, with 11 bases between. The CDR3 sequence is 16 residues long. Looked up from germline, CDR1 is SGHRS and CDR2 is YFSETQ. Points from the study as a whole: Post-nadir TCR diversity decline inversely tracked overall survival among those who died.

Specimen: peripheral blood, collected from a patient treated with photon-based radiotherapy. The chain recombines TRBV5-1 with TRBJ2-6; D gene ambiguous. The source is a man aged 45-65 years with gastric cancer. DNA of the CDR3: TGCGCCAGCAGCTGGAGTTTGGGGTCTGGGGCCAACGTCCTGACTTTC. Residues: CASSWSLGSGANVLTF.